This T cell receptor beta chain comes out of a study of T cell repertoires in cytomegalovirus infection (dated by TCRdb to about 2019). As for the study more broadly: Donor HLA type was relevant to the analysis, because carriage of CMV infection together with the matching HLA type was indicated by public TCR beta signatures.

V and J are truncated by 4 bases and 10 bases respectively, leaving an intervening sequence of 19 bases. The germline V gene (reference sequence) gives CDR1 as DFQATT and CDR2 as SNEGSKA. The CDR3 starts with the cysteine, ends with the phenylalanine, and has 13 residues. Here the CDR3 DNA is all that survives: 39 bases in frame from base 1. Overall study outcomes, separate from this receptor: In both this cohort and an independent cohort of several hundred donors, the cumulative frequency of public TCR beta family members distinguished carriers of CMV infection plus the relevant HLA type. The ex vivo response was dominated by HLA-C-restricted CMV-specific TCR beta clonotypes, which also provided the single most frequent clonotype in two of eight donors.

Comments on this clonotype: This receptor's antigen is unknown. No per-base quality is available; no much larger clone lies one base away.

Data came from an Illumina HiSeq 1500. The public sequencing data were trimmed at Q25 with fastp and processed into clonotypes with MiXCR by TCRdb, which kept only in-frame beta chains. Rows are combined by CDR3 protein, so each entry shows the most common genes and DNA. Present in this sample are about 140,000 distinct CDR3 sequences, under 8% of which were seen just once. The ten top clones hold more than 15% of the sample. The sequencing input was PBMCs. This clonotype originated in a human donor in good health (CMV status not recorded). Some clones in this sample may be carry-over from other donors' samples. Here the chain combines TRBV20-1 and TRBJ1-2; TRBD1 is perhaps the D gene, given 5 matching bases. The bases are TGCAGTGCTATTCAGGGTTTGCTAAATGACTACACCTTC. It specifies CSAIQGLLNDYTF.